This paragraph covers one T cell receptor (beta chain) sequence. Its antigen is unidentified. A J-beta primer mix and a sample-barcoded 5' primer were used in a second PCR of about 7 to 12 cycles. TCRdb reprocessed the 5' RACE reads with MiXCR, giving one entry per CDR3 protein. The table lists roughly 800,000 distinct CDR3 sequences, roughly 60% of them singletons. The data are from a study of blood T cells in healthy people across ages. Turning to the study itself: Template switching retrieved approximately one barcoded beta molecule for each two T cells.

Study results and limitations: The CMV status of each donor remained undetermined, and this could have confounded shifts in expanded clonotypes.

Aged about 6 to 90, donors were systemically healthy Caucasians from Russia. Peripheral blood from each donor was collected in a volume of about 9.9 milliliters. Between the trimmed V and J ends, which lost 0 bases and 5 bases, there was a span of 18 bases. In germline, CDR1 is MNHEY, CDR2 SVGAGI. CDR3 length equals 17 residues. This clonotype was sampled from a man younger than 45 in good health. The sequencing input was blood. The V gene is TRBV6-5, the J gene TRBJ2-3, with D perhaps matching TRBD2 (6 bases). The CDR3 DNA sequence: TGTGCCAGCAGTTACTCTGCCCCGGGACTGATTAAAGATACGCAGTATTTT. Protein: CASSYSAPGLIKDTQYF.